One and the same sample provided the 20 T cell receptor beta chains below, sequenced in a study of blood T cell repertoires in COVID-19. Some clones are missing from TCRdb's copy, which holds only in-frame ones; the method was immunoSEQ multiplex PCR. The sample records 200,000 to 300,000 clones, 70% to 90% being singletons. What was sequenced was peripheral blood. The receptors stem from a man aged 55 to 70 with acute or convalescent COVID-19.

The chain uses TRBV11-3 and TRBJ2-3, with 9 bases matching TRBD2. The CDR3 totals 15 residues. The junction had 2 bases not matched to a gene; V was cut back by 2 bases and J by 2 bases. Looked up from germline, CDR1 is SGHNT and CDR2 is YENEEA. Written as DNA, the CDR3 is TGTGCCAGCAGCTTACCTAGCGGGGACACAGATACGCAGTATTTT. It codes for CASSLPSGDTDTQYF.

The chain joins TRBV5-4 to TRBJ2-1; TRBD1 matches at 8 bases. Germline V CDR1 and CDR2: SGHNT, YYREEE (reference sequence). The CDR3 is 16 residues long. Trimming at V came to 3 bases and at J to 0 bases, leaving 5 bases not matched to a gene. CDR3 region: CASSSNRGSSYNEQFF. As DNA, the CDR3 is TGTGCCAGCAGCTCTAACAGGGGGAGCTCCTACAATGAGCAGTTCTTC.

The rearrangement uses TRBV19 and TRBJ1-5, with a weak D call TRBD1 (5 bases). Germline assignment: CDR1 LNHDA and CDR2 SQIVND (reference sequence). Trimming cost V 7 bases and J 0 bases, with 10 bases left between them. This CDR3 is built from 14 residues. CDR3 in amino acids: CASIDRNSNQPQHF. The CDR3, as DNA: TGTGCCAGTATCGACAGAAATAGCAATCAGCCCCAGCATTTT.

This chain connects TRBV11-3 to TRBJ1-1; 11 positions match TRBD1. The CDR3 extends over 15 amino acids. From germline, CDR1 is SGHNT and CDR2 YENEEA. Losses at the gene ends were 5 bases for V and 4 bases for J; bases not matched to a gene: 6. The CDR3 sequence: CASSKDRGRVTEAFF. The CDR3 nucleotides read TGTGCCAGCAGCAAGGACAGGGGGCGCGTCACTGAAGCTTTCTTT.

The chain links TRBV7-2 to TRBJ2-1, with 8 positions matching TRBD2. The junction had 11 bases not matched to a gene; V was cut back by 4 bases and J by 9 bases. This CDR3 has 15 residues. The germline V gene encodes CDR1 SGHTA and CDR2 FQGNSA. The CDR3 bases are TGTGCCAGCAGCTACCGCCGGGGGGGACGGTCTGAGCAGTTCTTC. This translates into CASSYRRGGRSEQFF.

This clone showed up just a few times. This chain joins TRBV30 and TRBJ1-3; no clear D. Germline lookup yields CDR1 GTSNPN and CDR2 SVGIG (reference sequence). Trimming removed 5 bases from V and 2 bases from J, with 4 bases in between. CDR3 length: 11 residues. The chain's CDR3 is CAWGAGNTIYF. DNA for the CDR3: TGTGCCTGGGGCGCTGGAAACACCATATATTTT.

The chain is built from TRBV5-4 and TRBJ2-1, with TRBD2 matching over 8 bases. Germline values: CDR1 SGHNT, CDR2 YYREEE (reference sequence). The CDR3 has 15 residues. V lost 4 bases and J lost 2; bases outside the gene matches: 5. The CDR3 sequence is CASSVSGTPYNEQFF. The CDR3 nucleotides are TGTGCCAGCAGCGTTAGCGGGACCCCCTACAATGAGCAGTTCTTC. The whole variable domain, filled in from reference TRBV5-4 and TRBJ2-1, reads ETGVTQSPTHLIKTRGQQVTLRCSSQSGHNTVSWYQQALGQGPQFIFQYYREEENGRGNFPPRFSGLQFPNYSSELNVNALELDDSALYLCASSVSGTPYNEQFFGPGTRLTVL.

CDR3 sequence (DNA): TGTGCCAGCAGTTTCCAGGGGGTTCGTGAAGCTTTCTTT. It is translated as CASSFQGVREAFF. The chain has TRBV6-5 and TRBJ1-1, with 7 positions matching TRBD1. From germline, CDR1 is MNHEY and CDR2 SVGAGI. Trimming cost V 4 bases and J 7 bases; bases outside gene matches: 6. The CDR3 runs 13 residues.

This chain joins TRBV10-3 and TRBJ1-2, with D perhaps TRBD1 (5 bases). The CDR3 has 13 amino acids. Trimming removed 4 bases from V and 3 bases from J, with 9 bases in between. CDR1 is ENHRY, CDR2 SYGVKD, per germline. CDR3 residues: CAISGDRYYGYTF. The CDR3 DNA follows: TGTGCCATCAGTGGCGACAGATACTATGGCTACACCTTC.

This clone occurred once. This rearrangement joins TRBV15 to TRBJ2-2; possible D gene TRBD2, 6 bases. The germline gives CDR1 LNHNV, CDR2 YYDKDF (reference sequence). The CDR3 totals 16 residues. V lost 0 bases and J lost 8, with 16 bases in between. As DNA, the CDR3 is TGTGCCACCAGCAGAGATGGTGGGAGGATAAAAGGGGAGCTGTTTTTT. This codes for CATSRDGGRIKGELFF.

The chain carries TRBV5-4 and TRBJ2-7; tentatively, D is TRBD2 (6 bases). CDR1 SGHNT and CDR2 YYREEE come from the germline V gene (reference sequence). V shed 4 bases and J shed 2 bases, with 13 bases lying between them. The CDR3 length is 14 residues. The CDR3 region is CASSRGVMTYEQYF. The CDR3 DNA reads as TGTGCCAGCAGCCGCGGGGTTATGACCTACGAGCAGTACTTC.

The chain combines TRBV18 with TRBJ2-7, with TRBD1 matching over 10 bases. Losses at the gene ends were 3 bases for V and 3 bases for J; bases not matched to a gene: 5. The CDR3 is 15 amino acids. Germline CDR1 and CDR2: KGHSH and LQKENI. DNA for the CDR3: TGTGCCAGCTCACCTTATCGGACAGGGGGCTACGAGCAGTACTTC. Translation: CASSPYRTGGYEQYF.

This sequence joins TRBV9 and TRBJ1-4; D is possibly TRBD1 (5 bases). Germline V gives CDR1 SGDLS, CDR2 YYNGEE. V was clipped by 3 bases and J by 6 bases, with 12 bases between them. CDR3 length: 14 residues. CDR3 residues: CASSERQGHEKLFF. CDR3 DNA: TGTGCCAGCAGCGAACGCCAGGGTCATGAAAAACTGTTTTTT.

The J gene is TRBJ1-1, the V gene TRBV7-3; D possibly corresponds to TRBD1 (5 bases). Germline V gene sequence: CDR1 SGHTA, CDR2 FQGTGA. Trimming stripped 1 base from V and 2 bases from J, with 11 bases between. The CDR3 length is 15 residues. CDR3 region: CASSLKAGPNTEAFF. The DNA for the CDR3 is TGTGCCAGCAGCTTAAAGGCGGGGCCTAACACTGAAGCTTTCTTT.

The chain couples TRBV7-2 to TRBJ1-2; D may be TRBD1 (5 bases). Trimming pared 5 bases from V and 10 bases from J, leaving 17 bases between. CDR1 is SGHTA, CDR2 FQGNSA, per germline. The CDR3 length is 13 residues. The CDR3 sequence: CASSRVREDDYTF. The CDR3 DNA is TGTGCCAGCAGCAGAGTCAGGGAAGACGACTACACCTTC.

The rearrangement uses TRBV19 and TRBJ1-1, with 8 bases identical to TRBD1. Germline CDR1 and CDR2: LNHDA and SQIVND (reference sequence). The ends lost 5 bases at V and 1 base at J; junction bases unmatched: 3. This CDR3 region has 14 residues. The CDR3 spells CASSLTGENTEAFF. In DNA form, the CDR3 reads TGTGCCAGTAGTCTGACAGGGGAGAACACTGAAGCTTTCTTT.

The CDR3 DNA reads TGCGCCAGCAGCCTTAGGGACAGAAATTCACCCCTCCACTTT. It specifies CASSLRDRNSPLHF. The rearrangement uses TRBV4-3 and TRBJ1-6, with 7 bases fitting TRBD1. The CDR3 sequence is 14 residues long. Germline CDR1 reads LGHNA; CDR2 reads YSLEER. V shed 4 bases and J 7 bases; nucleotides not matched to a gene: 4.

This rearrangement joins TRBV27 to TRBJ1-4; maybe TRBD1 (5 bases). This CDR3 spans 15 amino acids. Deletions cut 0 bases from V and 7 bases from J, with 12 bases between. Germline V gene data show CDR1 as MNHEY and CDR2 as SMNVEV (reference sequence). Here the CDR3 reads CASSLSRAGTEKLFF. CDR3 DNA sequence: TGTGCCAGCAGTTTATCTCGGGCGGGGACTGAAAAACTGTTTTTT.

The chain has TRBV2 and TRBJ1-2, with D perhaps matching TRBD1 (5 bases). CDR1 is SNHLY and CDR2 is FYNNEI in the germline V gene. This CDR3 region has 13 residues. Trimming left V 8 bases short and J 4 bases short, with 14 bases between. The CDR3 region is CASSPGDIYGYTF. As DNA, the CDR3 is TGTGCCAGCTCCCCGGGGGATATCTATGGCTACACCTTC.

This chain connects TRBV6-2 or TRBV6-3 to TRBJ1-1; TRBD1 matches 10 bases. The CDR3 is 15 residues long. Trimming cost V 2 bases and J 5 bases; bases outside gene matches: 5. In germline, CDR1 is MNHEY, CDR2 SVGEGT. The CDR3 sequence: CASSYARDRGTEAFF. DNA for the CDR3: TGTGCCAGCAGTTACGCTCGGGACAGGGGTACTGAAGCTTTCTTT.